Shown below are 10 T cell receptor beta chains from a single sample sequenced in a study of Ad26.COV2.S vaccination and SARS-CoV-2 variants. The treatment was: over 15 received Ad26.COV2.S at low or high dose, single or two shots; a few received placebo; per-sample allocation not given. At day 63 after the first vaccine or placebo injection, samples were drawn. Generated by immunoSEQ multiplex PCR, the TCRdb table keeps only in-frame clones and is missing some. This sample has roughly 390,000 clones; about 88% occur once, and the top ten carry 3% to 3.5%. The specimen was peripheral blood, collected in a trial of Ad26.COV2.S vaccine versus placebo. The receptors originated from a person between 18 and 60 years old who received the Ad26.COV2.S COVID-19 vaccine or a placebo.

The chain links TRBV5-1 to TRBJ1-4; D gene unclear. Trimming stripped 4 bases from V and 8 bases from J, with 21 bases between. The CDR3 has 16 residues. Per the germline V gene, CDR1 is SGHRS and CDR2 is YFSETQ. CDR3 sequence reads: CASSPRSSSGREKLFF. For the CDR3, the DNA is TGCGCCAGCAGCCCGCGTTCGAGTTCTGGAAGAGAAAAACTGTTTTTT.

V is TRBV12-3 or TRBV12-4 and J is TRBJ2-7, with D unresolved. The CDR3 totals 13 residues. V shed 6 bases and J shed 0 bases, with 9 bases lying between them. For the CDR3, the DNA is TGTGCCAGCAGCTGGACCCTCTCCTACGAGCAGTACTTC. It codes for CASSWTLSYEQYF.

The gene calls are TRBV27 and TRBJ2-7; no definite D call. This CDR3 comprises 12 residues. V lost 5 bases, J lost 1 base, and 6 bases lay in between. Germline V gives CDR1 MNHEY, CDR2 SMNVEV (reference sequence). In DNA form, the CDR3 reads TGTGCCAGCAGTCCCCCTTCCTACGAGCAGTACTTC. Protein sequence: CASSPPSYEQYF.

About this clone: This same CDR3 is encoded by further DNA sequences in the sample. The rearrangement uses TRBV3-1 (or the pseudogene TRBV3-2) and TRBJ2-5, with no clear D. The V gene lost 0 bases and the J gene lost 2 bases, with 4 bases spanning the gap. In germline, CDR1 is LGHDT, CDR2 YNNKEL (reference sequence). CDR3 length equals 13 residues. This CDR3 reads CASSQDHQETQYF. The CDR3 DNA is TGTGCCAGCAGCCAAGATCATCAAGAGACCCAGTACTTC.

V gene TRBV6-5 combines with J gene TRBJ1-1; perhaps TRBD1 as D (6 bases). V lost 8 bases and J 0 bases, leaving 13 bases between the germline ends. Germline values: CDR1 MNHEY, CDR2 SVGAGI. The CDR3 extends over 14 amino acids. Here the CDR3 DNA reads TGTGCCAGCCGAACAGGGCTTTTGAACACTGAAGCTTTCTTT. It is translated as CASRTGLLNTEAFF.

The CDR3 loop is CSVVAPQGRNTEAFF. In DNA form, the CDR3 reads TGCAGCGTCGTGGCCCCACAGGGGAGGAACACTGAAGCTTTCTTT. The chain is built from TRBV29-1 and TRBJ1-1; the match to TRBD1 covers 7 bases. Germline-derived CDR1 and CDR2 are SQVTM and ANQGSEA. The V and J ends lost 6 bases and 1 base, in that order; junction bases with no gene match: 11. CDR3 size: 15 residues.

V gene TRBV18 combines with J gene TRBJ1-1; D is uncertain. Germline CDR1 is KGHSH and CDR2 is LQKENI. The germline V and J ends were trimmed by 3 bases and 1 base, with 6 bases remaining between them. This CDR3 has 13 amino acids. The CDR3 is CASSPGENTEAFF. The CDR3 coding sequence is TGTGCCAGCTCACCGGGAGAGAACACTGAAGCTTTCTTT.

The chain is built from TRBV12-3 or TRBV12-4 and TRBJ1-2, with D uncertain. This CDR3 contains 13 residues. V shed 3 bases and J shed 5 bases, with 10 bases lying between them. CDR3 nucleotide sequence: TGTGCCAGCAGTTTTCTTACCTTATATGGCTACACCTTC. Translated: CASSFLTLYGYTF.

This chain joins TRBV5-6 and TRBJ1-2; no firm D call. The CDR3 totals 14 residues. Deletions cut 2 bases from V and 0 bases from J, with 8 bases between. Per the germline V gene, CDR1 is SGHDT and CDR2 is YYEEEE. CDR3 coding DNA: TGTGCCAGCAGCTTCGGTAGGGCTAACTATGGCTACACCTTC. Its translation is CASSFGRANYGYTF.

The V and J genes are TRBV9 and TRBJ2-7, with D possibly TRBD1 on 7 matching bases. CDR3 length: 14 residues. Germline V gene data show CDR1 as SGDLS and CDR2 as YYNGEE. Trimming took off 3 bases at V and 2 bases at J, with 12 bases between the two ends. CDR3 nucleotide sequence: TGTGCCAGCAGCGGGCGGGACAGACCCTACGAGCAGTACTTC. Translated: CASSGRDRPYEQYF.